This T cell receptor beta chain was identified in a study of T cell changes during pregnancy in multiple sclerosis. CDR1 MNHEY and CDR2 SVGAGI come from the germline V gene. Unmatched junction bases numbered 5, after V lost 5 bases and J lost 7 bases. This CDR3 is built from 15 residues. The protocol was immunoSEQ multiplex PCR, while the TCRdb copy is restricted to in-frame clones and leaves out a portion. The table shows roughly 100,000 clones, with around 90% occurring only once. The receptor was isolated from a female donor with multiple sclerosis, enrolled in a pregnancy study. Sequences were derived from peripheral blood, sampled in the second trimester of pregnancy. V usage is TRBV6-5 and J usage is TRBJ1-4; 12 bases are a match to TRBD1. CDR3 sequence reads: CASSPGTGGGEKLFF. In nucleotides, the CDR3 is TGTGCCAGCAGTCCTGGGACAGGGGGCGGTGAAAAACTGTTTTTT.